Listed below are T cell receptor beta chains from one sample, sequenced in a study of sequential checkpoint blockade in melanoma. Profiling relied on immunoSEQ multiplex PCR, and the TCRdb table lists in-frame clones only, not all of them. The table lists under 25,000 clones, around 72% of them singletons. This specimen consisted of CD8+ T cells sorted from blood (inferred from file names), obtained from a patient given nivolumab and ipilimumab in sequence. The receptors originated from a human donor with melanoma. Each CDR3 is given with its conserved first and last residue. A D gene is named only where the DNA matches it firmly. Size tells how often a clone was seen (once, few, many) or the class of an expanded clone, and some rows leave it out.

-	-	TRBV19	TRBJ1-1	TGTGCCAGTAGTATAGGGGCAGGGATCTCCTACTACACTGAAGCTTTCTTT	CASSIGAGISYYTEAFF
-	-	TRBV28	TRBJ1-1	TGTGCCGCAGAGACAGGCACTGAAGCTTTCTTT	CAAETGTEAFF
-	-	TRBV30	TRBJ2-7	TGTGCCTGGAGTGTAGGCAGGGGCCCCTACGAGCAGTACTTC	CAWSVGRGPYEQYF
-	few	TRBV7-9	TRBJ1-5	TGTGCCAGCAGCAGACAGGATAGCAATCAGCCCCAGCATTTT	CASSRQDSNQPQHF
-	-	TRBV30	TRBJ1-5	TGTGCCTGGAAACAAGTCGGGACACACAACCGAAGGGGAAAGGAGCCCCAGCATTTT	CAWKQVGTHNRRGKEPQHF
-	-	TRBV27	TRBJ1-1	TGTGCCAGCAGGGGCCCAGCTGAAGCTTTCTTT	CASRGPAEAFF
TRBD1	-	TRBV27	TRBJ2-7	TGTGCCAGCAGCCAAAGGGACAGGGCGTCCCACGAGCAGTACTTC	CASSQRDRASHEQYF
TRBD2	-	TRBV19	TRBJ2-1	TGTGCCAGTAGTGTGACTAGCGGCCAATACAATGAGCAGTTCTTC	CASSVTSGQYNEQFF
TRBD1	-	TRBV2	TRBJ2-7	TGTGCCAGCAGTCCTAAAGGGGACAGACCCTACGAGCAGTACTTC	CASSPKGDRPYEQYF
TRBD1	-	TRBV19	TRBJ2-7	TGTGCCAGTAGTATTGGGGACAGAGTCGAGCAGTACTTC	CASSIGDRVEQYF
TRBD1	-	TRBV30	TRBJ1-2	TGTGCCTGGAGTGTACTACAGGGGCCCTGGGGTGGCTACACCTTC	CAWSVLQGPWGGYTF
-	-	TRBV27	TRBJ1-2	TGTGCCAGCAGTTTATCGGTTTGGGAGTCCGGCTACACCTTC	CASSLSVWESGYTF
TRBD1	once	TRBV6-5	TRBJ1-1	TGTGCCAGCAGTTACCCTCGGGGACAGGAGTTCTTT	CASSYPRGQEFF
TRBD1	few	TRBV7-9	TRBJ1-2	TGTGCCAGCAGCCCTCCTCCGGGGACAGAAGGCTACACCTTC	CASSPPPGTEGYTF
-	once	TRBV7-9	TRBJ1-1	TGTGCCAGCAGCCCGACGACAGGGAACACTGAAGCTTTCTTT	CASSPTTGNTEAFF
-	-	TRBV19	TRBJ1-2	TGTGCCAGTAGTACCCAAGGGGTGGCGGACTATGGCTACACCTTC	CASSTQGVADYGYTF
TRBD1	-	TRBV7-9	TRBJ2-7	TGTGCCAGCAGACAGGGGCATGGAGAGCAGTACTTC	CASRQGHGEQYF
-	-	TRBV29-1	TRBJ2-7	TGCAGCGTGGAGACGGGACAATCCTACGAGCAGTACTTC	CSVETGQSYEQYF
-	-	TRBV27	TRBJ1-5	TGTGCCAGCAGTTCAGAAGGACGGCCAGCGGAGGTTTTTCATCAGCCCCAGCATTTT	CASSSEGRPAEVFHQPQHF
TRBD2	few	TRBV7-9	TRBJ2-7	TGTGCCAGCAGCGCGACTAGCGGGAGGGGATACGAGCAGTACTTC	CASSATSGRGYEQYF
TRBD1	-	TRBV7-9	TRBJ2-1	TGTGCCAGCAGCACGGACAGGGTGAATGAGCAGTTCTTC	CASSTDRVNEQFF
TRBD1	few	TRBV19	TRBJ1-1	TGTGCCAGTAGTTCCAACGCAGGGGGCACTGAAGCTTTCTTT	CASSSNAGGTEAFF
TRBD2	-	TRBV5-1	TRBJ2-7	TGCGCCAGCAGCTTGGCCGGGTCTAGCGGGAGTAGCAACGAGCAGTACTTC	CASSLAGSSGSSNEQYF
-	few	TRBV23-1	TRBJ2-7	TGCGCCAGCAAGACAGACAAATACGAGCAGTACTTC	CASKTDKYEQYF
-	-	TRBV7-9	TRBJ1-6	TGTGCCAGCAGCCCGCCCGGTGAACGCAATTCACCCCTCCACTTT	CASSPPGERNSPLHF